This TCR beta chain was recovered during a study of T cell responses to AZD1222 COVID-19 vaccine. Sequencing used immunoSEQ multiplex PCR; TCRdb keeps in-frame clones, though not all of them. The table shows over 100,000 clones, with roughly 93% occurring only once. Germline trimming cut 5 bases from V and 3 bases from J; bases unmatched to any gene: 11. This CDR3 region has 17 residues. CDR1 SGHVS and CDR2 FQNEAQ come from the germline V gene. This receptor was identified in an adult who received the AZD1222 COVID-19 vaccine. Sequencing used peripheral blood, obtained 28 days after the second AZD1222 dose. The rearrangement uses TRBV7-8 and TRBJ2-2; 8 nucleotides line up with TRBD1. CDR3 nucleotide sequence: TGTGCCAGCAGCCTATTATTTGGGACAGGAGACACCGGGGAGCTGTTTTTT. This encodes CASSLLFGTGDTGELFF.